These 32 T cell receptor beta chains came from one sample sequenced in a study of blood T cell repertoires in COVID-19. Sequencing was performed with immunoSEQ multiplex PCR; in TCRdb, only in-frame clones are kept and a portion is missing. The profile covers under 250,000 clones, with around 83% appearing a single time and roughly 2.9% taken by the ten largest. Sequencing used peripheral blood. The receptors come from a man between 50 and 59 years old with active or convalescent COVID-19.

The chain links TRBV5-1 to TRBJ2-3; possibly TRBD1 for D (6 bases). Germline CDR1 reads SGHRS; CDR2 reads YFSETQ. Trimming stripped 3 bases from V and 2 bases from J, with 16 bases between. This CDR3 spans 16 amino acids. CDR3: CASSSSAHRDTDTQYF. CDR3 coding DNA: TGCGCCAGCAGCTCGTCGGCCCACAGGGACACAGATACGCAGTATTTT.

V usage is TRBV18 and J usage is TRBJ1-5, with a tentative D call TRBD1 (6 bases). Germline V lookup: CDR1 KGHSH, CDR2 LQKENI. V was cut by 1 base and J by 5 bases, with 9 bases left in between. The CDR3 is 14 residues long. The CDR3 nucleotides are TGTGCCAGCTCACCACTGCCAGGGGATCAGCCCCAGCATTTT. Residues: CASSPLPGDQPQHF.

V is TRBV6-5 and J is TRBJ1-5, with 10 bases aligning to TRBD1. Germline loops: CDR1 MNHEY, CDR2 SVGAGI. The CDR3 has 13 residues. J gave up 6 bases and V 7 bases, and 3 bases lay outside the gene matches. CDR3 region: CASNDRGRQPQHF. As DNA, the CDR3 is TGTGCCAGCAACGACAGGGGGCGTCAGCCCCAGCATTTT.

The chain couples TRBV7-9 to TRBJ2-7, with 10 bases that match TRBD1. This CDR3 has 16 residues. V lost 0 bases, J lost 0 bases, and 2 bases stayed unmatched. CDR1 is SEHNR, CDR2 FQNEAQ, per germline (reference sequence). The CDR3 coding sequence is TGTGCCAGCAGCTTAGCGGGGACAGGGGTCTCCTACGAGCAGTACTTC. It translates to CASSLAGTGVSYEQYF.

The V and J genes are TRBV10-1 and TRBJ2-7; 7 bases fit TRBD1. Germline CDR1 reads WNHNN; CDR2 reads SYGVQD (reference sequence). This CDR3 spans 13 amino acids. With V trimmed by 5 bases and J by 6 bases, 7 bases remained unmatched. The CDR3 sequence is CASSYVTGSEQYF. The CDR3, as DNA: TGCGCCAGCAGTTACGTGACAGGGAGCGAGCAGTACTTC.

The chain carries TRBV5-4 and TRBJ2-3; D is possibly TRBD1 (5 bases). The CDR3 loop spans 15 amino acids. CDR1 and CDR2 (germline): SGHNT, YYREEE (reference sequence). V shed 1 base and J shed 5 bases, with 14 bases lying between them. In DNA, the CDR3 is TGTGCCAGCAGCTTGATTAGGGGTGATGGAGATACGCAGTATTTT. This sequence encodes CASSLIRGDGDTQYF.

The CDR3 bases are TGTGCCAGCAGTCCAGCAGGCTCTGGAAACACCATATATTTT. Encoded protein: CASSPAGSGNTIYF. The chain uses TRBV27 and TRBJ1-3; D uncertain. Deletions cut 5 bases from V and 0 bases from J, with 8 bases between. Per the germline V gene, CDR1 is MNHEY and CDR2 is SMNVEV (reference sequence). The CDR3 runs to 14 residues.

V gene TRBV10-3 combines with J gene TRBJ1-6; TRBD1 is a possible D gene (6 bases). The germline V gene encodes CDR1 ENHRY and CDR2 SYGVKD. Trimming left V 3 bases short and J 14 bases short, with 17 bases between. CDR3 length equals 14 residues. The CDR3 protein is CAISDARQARALHF. The CDR3 DNA reads TGTGCCATCAGTGATGCCCGACAGGCACGGGCCCTCCACTTT.

The genes are TRBV9 and TRBJ2-1, with TRBD2 matching over 9 bases. The V gene end was trimmed by 0 bases and the J gene end by 1 base; junction bases not matched to a gene: 8. The CDR3 contains 18 residues. CDR1 and CDR2 from the germline V gene are SGDLS and YYNGEE. CDR3 nucleotide sequence: TGTGCCAGCAGCGTAGCAGCGGGGGGCACATTTTCCTACAATGAGCAGTTCTTC. Protein product: CASSVAAGGTFSYNEQFF. The variable domain in full, completed from reference TRBV9 and TRBJ2-1, reads DSGVTQTPKHLITATGQRVTLRCSPRSGDLSVYWYQQSLDQGLQFLIQYYNGEERAKGNILERFSAQQFPDLHSELNLSSLELGDSALYFCASSVAAGGTFSYNEQFFGPGTRLTVL.

The chain links TRBV25-1 to TRBJ1-1; D is uncertain. CDR3 length: 14 residues. Germline V gives CDR1 MGHDK, CDR2 SYGVNS. Trimming pared 3 bases from V and 1 base from J, leaving 9 bases between. The CDR3 sequence: CASSEIHGNTEAFF. Here the CDR3 DNA reads TGTGCCAGCAGTGAGATTCACGGGAACACTGAAGCTTTCTTT.

The chain has TRBV12-3 or TRBV12-4 and TRBJ1-1, with D hard to call. The CDR3 length is 12 residues. Trimming left V 6 bases short and J 1 base short, with 6 bases between. CDR3 in amino acids: CASSRQNTEAFF. Here the CDR3 DNA reads TGTGCCAGCAGCCGACAGAACACTGAAGCTTTCTTT.

The chain combines TRBV5-1 with TRBJ2-7; 7 nucleotides line up with TRBD1. The germline CDR1 and CDR2 sequences are SGHRS and YFSETQ. This CDR3 is 14 amino acids long. The V segment lost 3 bases and the J segment 3 bases; nucleotides outside the gene matches: 6. In DNA, the CDR3 is TGCGCCAGCAGCTGGCGACAGGGTGACTACGAGCAGTACTTC. Translation: CASSWRQGDYEQYF.

The V and J genes are TRBV27 and TRBJ1-1; 10 bases fit TRBD1. The length of the CDR3 is 15 residues. V lost 4 bases to trimming and J lost 5 bases; unmatched junction nucleotides: 7. Looked up from germline, CDR1 is MNHEY and CDR2 is SMNVEV (reference sequence). CDR3 DNA: TGTGCCAGCAGTTCGCGACAGGGGGCGAGAACTGAAGCTTTCTTT. Protein product: CASSSRQGARTEAFF.

V gene TRBV7-8 combines with J gene TRBJ1-3, with 7 bases identical to TRBD1. V lost 5 bases, J lost 0 bases, and 7 bases stayed unmatched. CDR3 length equals 16 residues. Per the germline V gene, CDR1 is SGHVS and CDR2 is FQNEAQ. CDR3 nucleotide sequence: TGTGCCAGCAGCACCAGCACAGGGGACTCTGGAAACACCATATATTTT. Translating gives CASSTSTGDSGNTIYF.

The chain employs TRBV18 and TRBJ1-6; unclear D gene. The V end was cut by 7 bases, the J end by 7 bases, with 11 bases between. The CDR3 covers 13 residues. Germline V gene sequence: CDR1 KGHSH, CDR2 LQKENI. The CDR3 sequence: CASCDSGNSPLHF. In DNA form, the CDR3 reads TGTGCCAGCTGCGACTCGGGGAATTCACCCCTCCACTTT.

The chain joins TRBV2 to TRBJ1-5; tentative D call: TRBD1 (5 bases). CDR3 length: 14 residues. Trimming shortened V by 8 bases and J by 4 bases, and 15 bases separated the two germline ends. CDR1 and CDR2 from the germline V gene are SNHLY and FYNNEI. CDR3 coding DNA: TGTGCCAGCCAAACAGATGGGGGGAATCAGCCCCAGCATTTT. Amino acids: CASQTDGGNQPQHF.

The CDR3 sequence: CASSLNPREQYF. The CDR3 DNA follows: TGTGCCAGCAGTTTAAACCCACGGGAGCAGTACTTC. The chain recombines TRBV28 with TRBJ2-7; D gene ambiguous. Germline CDR1 reads MDHEN; CDR2 reads SYDVKM. The CDR3 totals 12 residues. Trimming took off 2 bases at V and 7 bases at J, with 9 bases between the two ends.

V is TRBV5-1 and J is TRBJ2-2, with a possible D match to TRBD2 (5 bases). CDR1 and CDR2 (germline): SGHRS, YFSETQ. The CDR3 sequence is 14 residues long. V was cut by 0 bases and J by 7 bases, with 10 bases left in between. CDR3 sequence: CASSLDARGGELFF. As DNA, the CDR3 is TGCGCCAGCAGCTTGGACGCCCGGGGCGGGGAGCTGTTTTTT.

This chain connects TRBV7-3 to TRBJ2-3, with 7 bases aligning to TRBD2. This CDR3 is 17 amino acids long. Germline CDR1 reads SGHTA; CDR2 reads FQGTGA. V trimming: 5 bases; J trimming: 0 bases; junction bases outside the gene matches: 11. CDR3 DNA: TGTGCCAGCAGCCCCGGTATCGGACTAGGGAGCACAGATACGCAGTATTTT. Protein: CASSPGIGLGSTDTQYF.

Only a few counts were recorded for this clone. The chain carries TRBV12-3 or TRBV12-4 and TRBJ1-1; D is undetermined. This CDR3 region has 12 residues. Trimming removed 8 bases from V and 1 base from J, with 8 bases in between. The CDR3 DNA reads TGTGCCAGCGTTACCGGGAACACTGAAGCTTTCTTT. It encodes CASVTGNTEAFF.

The genes are TRBV19 and TRBJ1-5; possibly TRBD1 for D (6 bases). CDR3 length equals 14 residues. With 7 bases removed from V and 0 bases from J, the gap between germline ends came to 10 bases. CDR1 and CDR2 (germline): LNHDA, SQIVND (reference sequence). DNA for the CDR3: TGTGCCAGTACCACAGGGAATAGCAATCAGCCCCAGCATTTT. Translation gives CASTTGNSNQPQHF. The full variable domain, in which reference TRBV19 and TRBJ1-5 provide the parts outside the CDR3, is DGGITQSPKYLFRKEGQNVTLSCEQNLNHDAMYWYRQDPGQGLRLIYYSQIVNDFQKGDIAEGYSVSREKKESFPLTVTSAQKNPTAFYLCASTTGNSNQPQHFGDGTRLSIL.

This clone was observed a handful of times. This chain connects TRBV28 to TRBJ1-1; D not resolved. Trimming took off 7 bases at V and 12 bases at J, with 18 bases between the two ends. The germline V gene encodes CDR1 MDHEN and CDR2 SYDVKM. The CDR3 loop spans 12 amino acids. The CDR3: CASITSTKETFF. In nucleotides, the CDR3 is TGTGCCAGCATAACCTCCACAAAAGAAACTTTCTTT.

This clone was recorded a few times. The V and J genes are TRBV5-1 and TRBJ1-4; the match to TRBD1 covers 11 bases. V dropped 4 bases and J dropped 7; count of bases not matched to a gene: 6. From germline, CDR1 is SGHRS and CDR2 YFSETQ. The CDR3 contains 15 residues. The CDR3 here is CASSPRTGGGEKLFF. The CDR3 region has the DNA TGCGCCAGCAGCCCCCGGACAGGGGGCGGTGAAAAACTGTTTTTT.

V gene TRBV2 combines with J gene TRBJ1-3, with D perhaps TRBD1 (5 bases). Germline V gives CDR1 SNHLY, CDR2 FYNNEI. Trimming shortened V by 5 bases and J by 3 bases, and 11 bases separated the two germline ends. The CDR3 is made up of 14 amino acids. CDR3 sequence (DNA): TGTGCCAGCAGTCCCCAGGGAAATGGAAACACCATATATTTT. This sequence encodes CASSPQGNGNTIYF.

J is TRBJ2-7 and V is TRBV10-3; TRBD2 agrees at 7 bases. Per germline, CDR1 ENHRY and CDR2 SYGVKD. Trimming at V came to 7 bases and at J to 7 bases, leaving 10 bases not matched to a gene. The CDR3 covers 13 residues. This CDR3 reads CAITEGRDDEQYF. CDR3 nucleotides: TGTGCCATCACCGAAGGGAGGGACGATGAGCAGTACTTC.

The chain is built from TRBV11-2 and TRBJ1-2; D unresolved. CDR1 and CDR2 from the germline V gene are SGHAT and FQNNGV. CDR3 length: 14 residues. Trimming removed 5 bases at V and 2 bases at J, with 12 bases between. In DNA, the CDR3 is TGTGCCAGCAGCCTACTTGGTAACAACTATGGCTACACCTTC. This gives the protein CASSLLGNNYGYTF.

The rearrangement links TRBV15 to TRBJ1-4, with 7 bases aligning to TRBD1. The CDR3 sequence is 18 residues long. J lost 0 bases, V lost 0 bases, and 7 bases had no gene match. Germline CDR1 is LNHNV and CDR2 is YYDKDF (reference sequence). CDR3 coding DNA: TGTGCCACCAGCAGAGATCGGACAGGATCTGCAACTAATGAAAAACTGTTTTTT. Encoded protein: CATSRDRTGSATNEKLFF.

About this clone itself: Mismatch with germline at one junction end may stem from a read error. The V gene is TRBV3-1 (or the pseudogene TRBV3-2), the J gene TRBJ1-2, with unresolved D. Germline CDR1 and CDR2: LGHDT and YNNKEL (reference sequence). The length of the CDR3 is 13 residues. The CDR3: CASSQENYYGYTF. The CDR3 DNA reads TGTGCCAGCAGTCAAGAAAACTACTATGGCTACACCTTC.

The gene calls are TRBV11-3 and TRBJ2-1; weak D call: TRBD2 (6 bases). The ends were cut back, 0 bases at V and 3 bases at J, with 12 bases in the middle. This CDR3 region has 16 residues. Germline CDR1 reads SGHNT; CDR2 reads YENEEA. CDR3 residues: CASSLEGGTDYNEQFF. For the CDR3, the DNA is TGTGCCAGCAGCTTAGAAGGAGGGACTGACTACAATGAGCAGTTCTTC. The full variable domain, its missing parts supplied by reference TRBV11-3 and TRBJ2-1, is EAGVVQSPRYKIIEKKQPVAFWCNPISGHNTLYWYLQNLGQGPELLIRYENEEAVDDSQLPKDRFSAERLKGVDSTLKIQPAELGDSAVYLCASSLEGGTDYNEQFFGPGTRLTVL.

This clone has only a few counts. The CDR3 coding sequence is TGTGCCAGTAGTGGCCAGCGGGGACATCAAGAGACCCAGTACTTC. As protein: CASSGQRGHQETQYF. The chain couples TRBV19 to TRBJ2-5; possible D gene TRBD2, 7 bases. Germline CDR1 reads LNHDA; CDR2 reads SQIVND (reference sequence). Deletions cut 5 bases from V and 2 bases from J, with 15 bases between. The CDR3 length is 15 residues.

The rearrangement uses TRBV5-1 and TRBJ2-3, with D possibly being TRBD2 (5 bases). V was cut by 8 bases and J by 5 bases, with 9 bases left in between. In germline, CDR1 is SGHRS, CDR2 YFSETQ. The CDR3 extends over 11 amino acids. The CDR3 DNA sequence: TGCGCCAGTTCGGAGGTAGATACGCAGTATTTT. Translation gives CASSEVDTQYF.

The rearrangement uses TRBV5-1 and TRBJ2-5; perhaps TRBD1 as D (5 bases). V lost 0 bases to trimming and J lost 4 bases, with 13 bases between them. CDR3 length: 15 amino acids. CDR1 and CDR2 from the germline V gene are SGHRS and YFSETQ. CDR3 in DNA: TGCGCCAGCAGCTTGGGGGGCGAGCTGGGAGAGACCCAGTACTTC. Translating it yields CASSLGGELGETQYF.